This T cell receptor beta chain is from a study of blood T cell repertoires in COVID-19. For the study at large: PBMCs, B-cell-depleted T cells, or T cells were the source of the cDNA or gDNA that made up the material.

Here immunoSEQ multiplex PCR was the method, and the copy in TCRdb shows in-frame clones only, minus some. Among some 300,000 clones, 80% to 90% were seen once, and the ten largest hold roughly 6%. The CDR3 is made up of 14 amino acids. With 1 base removed from V and 5 bases from J, the gap between germline ends came to 6 bases. The V gene's germline CDR1 is SEHNR and CDR2 FQNEAQ (reference sequence). This sequence originates from a woman between 50 and 59 years old with COVID-19, enrolled during active disease. This sequence joins TRBV7-9 and TRBJ1-6; D not resolved. The specimen sequenced was peripheral blood. The CDR3 is CASSLGGDNSPLHF. The CDR3 region has the DNA TGTGCCAGCAGCTTAGGAGGAGATAATTCACCCCTCCACTTT.